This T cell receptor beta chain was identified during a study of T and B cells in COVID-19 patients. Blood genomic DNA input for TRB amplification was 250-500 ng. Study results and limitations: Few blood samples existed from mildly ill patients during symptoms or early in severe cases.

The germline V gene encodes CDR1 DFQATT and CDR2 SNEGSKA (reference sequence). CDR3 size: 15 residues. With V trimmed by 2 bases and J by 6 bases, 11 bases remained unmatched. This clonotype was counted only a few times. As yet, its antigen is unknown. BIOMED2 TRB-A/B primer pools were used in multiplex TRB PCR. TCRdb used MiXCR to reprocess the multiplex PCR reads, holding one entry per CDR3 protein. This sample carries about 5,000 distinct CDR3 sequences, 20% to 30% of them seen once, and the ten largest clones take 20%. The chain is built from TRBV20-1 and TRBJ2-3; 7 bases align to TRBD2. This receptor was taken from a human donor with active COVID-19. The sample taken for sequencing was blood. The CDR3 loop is CSARPRAGVVDTQYF. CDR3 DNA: TGCAGTGCTAGACCCAGGGCGGGAGTTGTGGATACGCAGTATTTT.